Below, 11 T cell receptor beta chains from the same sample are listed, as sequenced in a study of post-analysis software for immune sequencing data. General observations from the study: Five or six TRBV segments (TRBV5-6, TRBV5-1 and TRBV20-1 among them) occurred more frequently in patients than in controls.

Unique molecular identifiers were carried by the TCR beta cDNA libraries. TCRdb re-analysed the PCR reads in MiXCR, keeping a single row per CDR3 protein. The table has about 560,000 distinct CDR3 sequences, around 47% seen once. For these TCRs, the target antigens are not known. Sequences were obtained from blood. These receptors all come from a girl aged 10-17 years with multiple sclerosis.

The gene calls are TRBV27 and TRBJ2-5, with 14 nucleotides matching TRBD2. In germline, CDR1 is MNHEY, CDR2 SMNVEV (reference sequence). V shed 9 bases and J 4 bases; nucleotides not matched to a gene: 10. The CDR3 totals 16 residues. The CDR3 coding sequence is TGTGCCAGTTCGACTAGCGGGAGGGCCCTCGGAGAGACCCAGTACTTC. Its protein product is CASSTSGRALGETQYF.

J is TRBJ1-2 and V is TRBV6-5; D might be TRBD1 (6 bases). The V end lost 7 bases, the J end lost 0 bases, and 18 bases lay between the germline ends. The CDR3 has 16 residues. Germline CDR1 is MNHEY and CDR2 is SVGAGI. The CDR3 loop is CASTLTGSSSNYGYTF. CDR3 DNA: TGTGCCAGCACCCTCACAGGGAGCTCCTCTAACTATGGCTACACCTTC.

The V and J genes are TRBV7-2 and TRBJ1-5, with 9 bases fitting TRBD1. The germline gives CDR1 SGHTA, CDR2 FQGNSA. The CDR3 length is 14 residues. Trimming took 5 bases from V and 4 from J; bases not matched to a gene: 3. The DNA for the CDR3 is TGTGCCAGCAGCAAACAGGGGGCGAATCAGCCCCAGCATTTT. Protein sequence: CASSKQGANQPQHF.

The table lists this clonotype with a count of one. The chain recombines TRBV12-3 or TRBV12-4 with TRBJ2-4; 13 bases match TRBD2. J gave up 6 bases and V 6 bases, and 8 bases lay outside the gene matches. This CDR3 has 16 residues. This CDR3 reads CASRGGLAGLGNIQYF. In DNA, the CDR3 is TGTGCCAGCAGGGGGGGACTAGCGGGGCTGGGAAACATTCAGTACTTC.

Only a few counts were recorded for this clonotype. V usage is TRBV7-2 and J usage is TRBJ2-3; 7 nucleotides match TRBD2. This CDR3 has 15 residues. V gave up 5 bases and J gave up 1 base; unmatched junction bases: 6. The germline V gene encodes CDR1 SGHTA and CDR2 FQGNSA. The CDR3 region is CASSRTSVGTDTQYF. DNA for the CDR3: TGTGCCAGCAGCCGTACTAGCGTCGGCACAGATACGCAGTATTTT.

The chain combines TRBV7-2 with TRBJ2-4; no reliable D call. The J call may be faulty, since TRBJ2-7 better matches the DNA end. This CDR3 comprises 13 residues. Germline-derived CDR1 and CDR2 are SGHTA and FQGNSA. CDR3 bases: TGTGCCAGCAGCTCCCGGGCAGACGGCGAGCAGTACTTC. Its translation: CASSSRADGEQYF.

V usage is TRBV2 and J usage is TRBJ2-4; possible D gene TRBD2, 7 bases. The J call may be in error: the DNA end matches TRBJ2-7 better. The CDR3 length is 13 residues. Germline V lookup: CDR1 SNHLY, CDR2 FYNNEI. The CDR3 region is CAGRGRVSREQYF. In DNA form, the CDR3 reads TGTGCCGGGAGGGGGAGAGTAAGCCGCGAGCAGTACTTC.

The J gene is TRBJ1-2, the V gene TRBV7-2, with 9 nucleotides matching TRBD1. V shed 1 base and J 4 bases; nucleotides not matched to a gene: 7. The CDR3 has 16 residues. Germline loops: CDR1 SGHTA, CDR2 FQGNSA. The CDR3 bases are TGTGCCAGCAGCTTAGGGCTGGACAGGGGACTCTATGGCTACACCTTC. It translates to CASSLGLDRGLYGYTF.

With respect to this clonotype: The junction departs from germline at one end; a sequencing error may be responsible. CDR3 protein: CASSLIGGTEAVF. The CDR3 region has the DNA TGTGCCAGCAGCTTGATAGGAGGCACTGAAGCTGTCTTT. V and J are TRBV5-6 and TRBJ1-1; no clear D gene. The CDR3 covers 13 residues. Per germline, CDR1 SGHDT and CDR2 YYEEEE.

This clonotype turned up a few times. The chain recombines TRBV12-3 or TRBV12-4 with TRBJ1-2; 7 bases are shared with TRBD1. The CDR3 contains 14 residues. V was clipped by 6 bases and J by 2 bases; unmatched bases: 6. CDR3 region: CASSRGQSNYGYTF. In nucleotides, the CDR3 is TGTGCCAGCAGCCGGGGACAGTCAAACTATGGCTACACCTTC.

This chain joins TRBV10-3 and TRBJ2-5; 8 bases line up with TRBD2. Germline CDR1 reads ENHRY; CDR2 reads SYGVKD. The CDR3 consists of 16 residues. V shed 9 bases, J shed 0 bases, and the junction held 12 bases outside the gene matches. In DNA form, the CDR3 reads TGTGCCATACGAACGAGCGGGGGATACGACCAAGAGACCCAGTACTTC. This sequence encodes CAIRTSGGYDQETQYF.